The rows below give T cell receptor beta chains drawn from one sample of a study of technical replicates of blood from several donors. Produced via immunoSEQ multiplex PCR; TCRdb's table is partial and in-frame only. The sample has some 84,000 clones; 91% are singletons. The sequencing sample was made of T cells isolated from PBMCs. Receptor source: a human donor in good health. Both conserved end residues are part of each CDR3. D genes are given only for firm matches. The size field is filled for only some rows; it gives once, few, many or a size class.

TRBJ2-7	.	TRBV5-4	TRBD2	CASSSRSGSRAYEQYF	TGTGCCAGCAGCTCCCGAAGCGGGAGTAGGGCCTACGAGCAGTACTTC
TRBJ2-1	.	TRBV9	.	CASSDRDNEQFF	TGTGCCAGCAGCGACAGGGACAATGAGCAGTTCTTC
TRBJ1-1	few	TRBV5-8	.	CASSLDPGPEAFF	TGTGCCAGCAGTCTGGACCCAGGGCCTGAAGCTTTCTTT
TRBJ2-1	.	TRBV9	TRBD2	CASSRGVSTEQFF	TGTGCCAGCAGCCGGGGGGTGTCCACTGAGCAGTTCTTC
TRBJ2-7	.	TRBV4-2	TRBD2	CASSQDGAGEGYEQYF	TGTGCCAGCAGCCAAGATGGGGCGGGAGAGGGCTACGAGCAGTACTTC
TRBJ1-1	.	TRBV6-6	.	CASSYAGGGTEAFF	TGTGCCAGCAGTTACGCTGGAGGCGGGACTGAAGCTTTCTTT
TRBJ2-2	.	TRBV5-6	.	CASSFLVYGTGELFF	TGTGCCAGCAGCTTCCTAGTATATGGCACCGGGGAGCTGTTTTTT
TRBJ2-1	.	TRBV18	TRBD2	CASSPTPGGPYNEQFF	TGTGCCAGCTCACCAACTCCGGGAGGGCCCTACAATGAGCAGTTCTTC
TRBJ2-7	.	TRBV28	.	CASSFLGGGEQYF	TGTGCCAGCAGTTTTTTGGGAGGGGGCGAGCAGTACTTC
TRBJ2-7	.	TRBV7-2	TRBD2	CASSRGLAGPWEQYF	TGTGCCAGCAGCCGGGGACTAGCGGGGCCCTGGGAGCAGTACTTC
TRBJ2-3	.	TRBV10-2	TRBD1	CASSAPLRGKTDTQYF	TGCGCCAGCAGTGCACCACTCAGGGGGAAGACAGATACGCAGTATTTT
TRBJ1-2	.	TRBV6-5	.	CASSSTDGRANYGYTF	TGTGCCAGCAGTTCTACGGACGGGCGGGCTAACTATGGCTACACCTTC
TRBJ2-1	.	TRBV11-3	TRBD2	CASSRGQLAGSDNEQFF	TGTGCCAGCAGCCGTGGACAGCTAGCGGGATCCGACAATGAGCAGTTCTTC
TRBJ2-2	.	TRBV27	TRBD2	CASSFGLAGVTGELFF	TGTGCCAGCAGTTTCGGACTAGCGGGAGTCACCGGGGAGCTGTTTTTT
TRBJ2-1	.	TRBV13	TRBD2	CASSTTTSGSSYNEQFF	TGTGCCAGCAGCACCACCACTAGCGGTAGCTCCTACAATGAGCAGTTCTTC
TRBJ2-7	few	TRBV2	TRBD2	CASSSGRTNF	TGTGCCAGCAGTAGCGGGAGGACCAACTTC
TRBJ1-1	once	TRBV19	.	CASSRQGNTEAFF	TGTGCCAGTAGTAGGCAGGGGAACACTGAAGCTTTCTTT
TRBJ2-7	.	TRBV7-2	.	CASSFRFSGLSYEQYF	TGTGCCAGCAGCTTCCGTTTTAGCGGCCTCTCCTACGAGCAGTACTTC
TRBJ1-4	.	TRBV7-2	.	CASSLVTGNEKLFF	TGTGCCAGCAGCTTAGTTACGGGTAATGAAAAACTGTTTTTT
TRBJ2-7	.	TRBV4-2	TRBD2	CASSPSGLAGIYEQYF	TGTGCCAGCAGCCCATCGGGTTTAGCGGGAATTTACGAGCAGTACTTC
TRBJ2-7	few	TRBV6-1	.	CASSEVRGGDEQYF	TGTGCCAGCAGTGAAGTAAGGGGGGGAGACGAGCAGTACTTC
TRBJ2-5	once	TRBV5-4	TRBD2	CASSPNLAGGETQYF	TGTGCCAGCAGCCCGAACTTAGCGGGAGGTGAGACCCAGTACTTC
TRBJ2-2	.	TRBV9	TRBD2	CASNNGGRGSPANTGELFF	TGTGCCAGCAACAATGGGGGACGCGGGAGCCCCGCGAACACCGGGGAGCTGTTTTTT
TRBJ1-1	.	TRBV7-2	.	CASSPPLGLNTEAFF	TGTGCCAGCAGCCCACCCCTAGGCCTGAACACTGAAGCTTTCTTT
TRBJ2-5	.	TRBV11-2	.	CASSLGPYEETQYF	TGTGCCAGCAGCTTGGGCCCATACGAAGAGACCCAGTACTTC
TRBJ1-1	.	TRBV18	.	CASSPQVTGKENTEAFF	TGTGCCAGCTCACCACAAGTAACAGGGAAGGAGAACACTGAAGCTTTCTTT
TRBJ1-1	.	TRBV15	.	CATSIVRGYTEAFF	TGTGCCACCAGCATAGTCAGGGGCTACACTGAAGCTTTCTTT
TRBJ2-1	.	TRBV9	TRBD2	CASSVGLAGGYNEQFF	TGTGCCAGCAGCGTAGGACTAGCGGGAGGGTACAATGAGCAGTTCTTC
TRBJ2-1	.	TRBV4-1	TRBD2	CASSQDLAGGYNEQFF	TGCGCCAGCAGCCAAGATTTAGCGGGAGGGTACAATGAGCAGTTCTTC
TRBJ2-4	.	TRBV29-1	TRBD2	CSVTAGEGIQYF	TGCAGCGTCACAGCGGGAGAGGGCATTCAGTACTTC
TRBJ2-2	.	TRBV5-1	.	CASSLDSYTGELFF	TGCGCCAGCAGCTTGGACAGCTACACCGGGGAGCTGTTTTTT
TRBJ2-1	.	TRBV27	TRBD1	CASSLRTGLGEQFF	TGTGCCAGCAGTTTAAGGACAGGGCTCGGCGAGCAGTTCTTC
TRBJ1-1	.	TRBV7-8	.	CASSPKTGLNTEAFF	TGTGCCAGCAGCCCAAAAACAGGGTTGAACACTGAAGCTTTCTTT
TRBJ2-4	once	TRBV4-1	TRBD2	CASSQIELAGSDIQYF	TGCGCCAGCAGCCAAATCGAGTTAGCGGGATCCGACATTCAGTACTTC
TRBJ1-2	once	TRBV2	.	CASSEPARYRYGYTF	TGTGCCAGCAGTGAACCAGCGAGATATCGCTATGGCTACACCTTC
TRBJ2-7	.	TRBV7-9	.	CASSPPTGYEQYF	TGTGCCAGCAGCCCACCAACAGGGTACGAGCAGTACTTC
TRBJ1-1	.	TRBV19	TRBD1	CASYQDRATEAFF	TGTGCCAGTTACCAAGACAGGGCCACTGAAGCTTTCTTT
TRBJ1-4	.	TRBV5-1	.	CASSLRVGGNEKLFF	TGCGCCAGCAGCTTGCGAGTGGGGGGTAATGAAAAACTGTTTTTT
TRBJ2-7	.	TRBV10-3	TRBD2	CAISLAGGSYEQYF	TGTGCCATCAGTTTAGCGGGAGGGTCCTACGAGCAGTACTTC
TRBJ2-7	.	TRBV7-2	TRBD1	CASSLDRGFYEQYF	TGTGCCAGCAGCTTAGACAGGGGGTTCTACGAGCAGTACTTC
TRBJ2-7	.	TRBV7-2	.	CASSLSRTNHEQYF	TGTGCCAGCAGCTTATCACGGACTAATCACGAGCAGTACTTC
TRBJ2-7	.	TRBV29-1	.	CSVVYRRAAYEQYF	TGCAGCGTTGTTTACCGGAGAGCTGCCTACGAGCAGTACTTC
TRBJ1-2	.	TRBV15	.	CATSRDGGGYTF	TGTGCCACCAGCAGAGACGGAGGTGGCTACACCTTC
TRBJ2-2	.	TRBV7-9	.	CASSLVDYTGELFF	TGTGCCAGCAGCTTAGTAGACTACACCGGGGAGCTGTTTTTT
TRBJ2-2	.	TRBV6-1	.	CASSEVQGTGELFF	TGTGCCAGCAGTGAAGTGCAGGGTACCGGGGAGCTGTTTTTT
TRBJ2-1	.	TRBV7-3	.	CASSVSRDNEQFF	TGTGCCAGCAGTGTTAGCAGGGACAATGAGCAGTTCTTC
TRBJ2-7	.	TRBV5-4	TRBD1	CASSADRGHEQYF	TGTGCCAGCAGCGCCGACAGGGGGCACGAGCAGTACTTC
TRBJ1-4	.	TRBV4-2	TRBD1	CASSQDLGTGVRKLFF	TGTGCCAGCAGCCAAGATCTGGGGACAGGGGTAAGAAAACTGTTTTTT
TRBJ2-2	.	TRBV18	TRBD1	CASSERQGAETGELFF	TGTGCCAGCTCAGAAAGACAGGGGGCCGAGACCGGGGAGCTGTTTTTT
TRBJ1-1	.	TRBV5-8	.	CASSPNTEAFF	TGTGCCAGCAGCCCAAACACTGAAGCTTTCTTT
TRBJ1-1	few	TRBV29-1	.	CSVTDPIGHTEAFF	TGCAGCGTCACCGACCCGATTGGGCACACTGAAGCTTTCTTT
TRBJ2-7	.	TRBV29-1	.	CSVEYASSYEQYF	TGCAGCGTTGAGTACGCTAGCTCCTACGAGCAGTACTTC
TRBJ2-2	.	TRBV27	.	CASSLSGNGELFF	TGTGCCAGCAGTCTTTCGGGGAACGGGGAGCTGTTTTTT
TRBJ1-1	.	TRBV9	.	CASSLRDTEAFF	TGTGCCAGCAGCCTCAGGGACACTGAAGCTTTCTTT